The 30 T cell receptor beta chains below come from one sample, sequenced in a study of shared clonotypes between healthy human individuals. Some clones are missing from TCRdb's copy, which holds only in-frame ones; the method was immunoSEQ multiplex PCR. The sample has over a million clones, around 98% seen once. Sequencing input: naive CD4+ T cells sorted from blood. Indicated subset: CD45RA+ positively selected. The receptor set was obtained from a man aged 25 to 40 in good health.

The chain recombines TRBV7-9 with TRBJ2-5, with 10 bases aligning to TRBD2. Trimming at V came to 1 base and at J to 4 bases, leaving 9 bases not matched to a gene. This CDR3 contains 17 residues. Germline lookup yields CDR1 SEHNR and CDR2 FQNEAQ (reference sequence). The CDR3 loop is CASSLGLAGVLSETQYF. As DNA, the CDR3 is TGTGCCAGCAGCTTAGGGCTAGCGGGAGTTTTATCAGAGACCCAGTACTTC.

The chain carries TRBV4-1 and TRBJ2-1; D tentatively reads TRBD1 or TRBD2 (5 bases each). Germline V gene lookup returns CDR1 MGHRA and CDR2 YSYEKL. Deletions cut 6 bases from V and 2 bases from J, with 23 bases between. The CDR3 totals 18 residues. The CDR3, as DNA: TGCGCCAGCAGTGAAGTCCGGGGTCCCAGGGAAACCTACAATGAGCAGTTCTTC. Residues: CASSEVRGPRETYNEQFF.

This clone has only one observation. The CDR3 DNA follows: TGTGCCAGCAGCCCTACAGGGGCTGGGGCCAACGTCCTGACTTTC. The encoded protein is CASSPTGAGANVLTF. The rearrangement links TRBV6-1 to TRBJ2-6; 7 bases fit TRBD1. In germline, CDR1 is MNHNS, CDR2 SASEGT. The CDR3 runs to 15 residues. V shed 6 bases, J shed 2 bases, and the junction held 4 bases outside the gene matches.

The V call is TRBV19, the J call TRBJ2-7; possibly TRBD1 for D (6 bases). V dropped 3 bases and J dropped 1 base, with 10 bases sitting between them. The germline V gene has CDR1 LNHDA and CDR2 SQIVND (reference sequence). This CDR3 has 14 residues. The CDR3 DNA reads TGTGCCAGTAGTATGATGGGGGCTTCCTACGAGCAGTACTTC. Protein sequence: CASSMMGASYEQYF.

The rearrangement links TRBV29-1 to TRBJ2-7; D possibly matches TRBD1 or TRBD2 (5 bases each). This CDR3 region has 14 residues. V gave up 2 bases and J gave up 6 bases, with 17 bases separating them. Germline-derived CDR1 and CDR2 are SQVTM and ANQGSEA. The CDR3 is CSVEPMGVRSEQYF. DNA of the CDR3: TGCAGCGTTGAACCCATGGGGGTCCGATCCGAGCAGTACTTC.

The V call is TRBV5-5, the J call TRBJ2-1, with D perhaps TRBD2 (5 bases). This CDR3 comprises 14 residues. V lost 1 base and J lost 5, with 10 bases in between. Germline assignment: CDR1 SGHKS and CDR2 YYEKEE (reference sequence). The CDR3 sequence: CASSLSGSDNEQFF. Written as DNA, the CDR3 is TGTGCCAGCAGCTTGTCGGGATCGGACAATGAGCAGTTCTTC.

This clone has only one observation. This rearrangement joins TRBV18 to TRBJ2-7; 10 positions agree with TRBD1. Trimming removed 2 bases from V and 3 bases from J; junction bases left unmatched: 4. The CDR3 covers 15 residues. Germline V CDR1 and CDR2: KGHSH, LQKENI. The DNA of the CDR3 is TGTGCCAGCTCACCAGGGGGGACAGGGGTCTACGAGCAGTACTTC. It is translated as CASSPGGTGVYEQYF.

CDR3: CASSSGLSYNEQFF. DNA for the CDR3: TGTGCCAGCAGCTCGGGACTCAGCTACAATGAGCAGTTCTTC. The V call is TRBV7-9, the J call TRBJ2-1; the D gene is possibly TRBD2 (6 bases). Germline loops: CDR1 SEHNR, CDR2 FQNEAQ (reference sequence). V lost 4 bases to trimming and J lost 3 bases, with 10 bases between them. The CDR3 covers 14 residues.

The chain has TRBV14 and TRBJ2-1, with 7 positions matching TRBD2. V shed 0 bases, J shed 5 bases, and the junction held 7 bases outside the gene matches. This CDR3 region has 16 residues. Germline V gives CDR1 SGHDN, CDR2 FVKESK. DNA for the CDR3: TGTGCCAGCAGCCAAGAGAGGGGAGGGCCGAACAATGAGCAGTTCTTC. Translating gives CASSQERGGPNNEQFF.

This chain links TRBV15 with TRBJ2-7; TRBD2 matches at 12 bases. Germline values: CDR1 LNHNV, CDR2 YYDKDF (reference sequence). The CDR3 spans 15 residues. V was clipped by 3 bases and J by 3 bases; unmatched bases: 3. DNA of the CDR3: TGTGCCACCAGCAGGTGGACTAGCGGGAACTACGAGCAGTACTTC. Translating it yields CATSRWTSGNYEQYF.

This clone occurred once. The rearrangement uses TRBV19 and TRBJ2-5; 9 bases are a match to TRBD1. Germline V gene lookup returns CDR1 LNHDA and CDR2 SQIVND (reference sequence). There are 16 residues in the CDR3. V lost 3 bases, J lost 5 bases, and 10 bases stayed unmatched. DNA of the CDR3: TGTGCCAGTAGTATCCGGGGGGACAGGGTATCGGAGACCCAGTACTTC. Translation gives CASSIRGDRVSETQYF. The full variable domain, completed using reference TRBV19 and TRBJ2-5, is DGGITQSPKYLFRKEGQNVTLSCEQNLNHDAMYWYRQDPGQGLRLIYYSQIVNDFQKGDIAEGYSVSREKKESFPLTVTSAQKNPTAFYLCASSIRGDRVSETQYFGPGTRLLVL.

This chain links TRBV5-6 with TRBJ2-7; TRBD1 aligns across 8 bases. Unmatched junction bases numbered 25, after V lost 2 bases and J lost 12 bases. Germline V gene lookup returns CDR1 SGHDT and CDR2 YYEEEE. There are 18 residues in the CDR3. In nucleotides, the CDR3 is TGTGCCAGCAGCTTATACAGTACCACTTTCGAGGACAGGGCGATGGCGTACTTC. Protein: CASSLYSTTFEDRAMAYF.

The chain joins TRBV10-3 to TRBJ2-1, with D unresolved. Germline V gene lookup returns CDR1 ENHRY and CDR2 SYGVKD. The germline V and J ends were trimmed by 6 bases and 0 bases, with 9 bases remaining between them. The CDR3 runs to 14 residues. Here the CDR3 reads CAISLDGSYNEQFF. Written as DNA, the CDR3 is TGTGCCATCAGCTTAGACGGCTCCTACAATGAGCAGTTCTTC.

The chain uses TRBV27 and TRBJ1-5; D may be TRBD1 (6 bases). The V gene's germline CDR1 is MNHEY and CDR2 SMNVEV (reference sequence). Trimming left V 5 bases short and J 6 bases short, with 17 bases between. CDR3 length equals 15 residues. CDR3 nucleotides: TGTGCCAGCAGTGTCGGGACACTATATGGTCAGCCCCAGCATTTT. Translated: CASSVGTLYGQPQHF.

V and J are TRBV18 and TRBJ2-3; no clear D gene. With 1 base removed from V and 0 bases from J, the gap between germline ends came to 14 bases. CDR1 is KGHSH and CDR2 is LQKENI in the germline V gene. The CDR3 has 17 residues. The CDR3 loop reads CASSPLSSYRSTDTQYF. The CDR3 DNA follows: TGTGCCAGCTCACCACTCTCCAGCTACAGAAGCACAGATACGCAGTATTTT.

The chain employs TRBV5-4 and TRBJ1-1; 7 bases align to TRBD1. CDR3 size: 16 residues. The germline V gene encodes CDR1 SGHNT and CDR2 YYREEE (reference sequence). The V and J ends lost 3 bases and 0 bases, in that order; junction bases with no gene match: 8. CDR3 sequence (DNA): TGTGCCAGCAGCTCCCACCGGGACAGCTTGAACACTGAAGCTTTCTTT. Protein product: CASSSHRDSLNTEAFF.

As DNA, the CDR3 is TGTGCCACCAGCAGAGTGGCTCGTATAGACTACAATGAGCAGTTCTTC. Translating gives CATSRVARIDYNEQFF. The chain employs TRBV15 and TRBJ2-1; unclear D gene. The germline V gene has CDR1 LNHNV and CDR2 YYDKDF (reference sequence). Deletions cut 1 base from V and 3 bases from J, with 13 bases between. This CDR3 is built from 16 residues. Complete variable domain (other parts from reference TRBV15 and TRBJ2-1): DAMVIQNPRYQVTQFGKPVTLSCSQTLNHNVMYWYQQKSSQAPKLLFHYYDKDFNNEADTPDNFQSRRPNTSFCFLDIRSPGLGDTAMYLCATSRVARIDYNEQFFGPGTRLTVL.

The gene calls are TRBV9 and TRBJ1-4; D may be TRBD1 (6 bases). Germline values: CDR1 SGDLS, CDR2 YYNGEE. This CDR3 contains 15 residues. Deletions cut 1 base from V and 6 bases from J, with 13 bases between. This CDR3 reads CASSVSGALDEKLFF. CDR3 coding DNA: TGTGCCAGCAGCGTATCAGGGGCCTTGGATGAAAAACTGTTTTTT. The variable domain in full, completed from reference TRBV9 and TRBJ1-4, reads DSGVTQTPKHLITATGQRVTLRCSPRSGDLSVYWYQQSLDQGLQFLIQYYNGEERAKGNILERFSAQQFPDLHSELNLSSLELGDSALYFCASSVSGALDEKLFFGSGTQLSVL.

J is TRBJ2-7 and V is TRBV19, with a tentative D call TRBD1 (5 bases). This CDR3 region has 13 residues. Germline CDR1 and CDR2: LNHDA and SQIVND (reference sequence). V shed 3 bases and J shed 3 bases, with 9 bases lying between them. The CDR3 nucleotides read TGTGCCAGTAGTATCAGGGATCGCTACGAGCAGTACTTC. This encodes CASSIRDRYEQYF.

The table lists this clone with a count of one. The CDR3 DNA follows: TGTGCCACCAGCACGGGGGACTCGATTGAAAAACTGTTTTTT. Translating it yields CATSTGDSIEKLFF. The chain employs TRBV15 and TRBJ1-4; D is perhaps TRBD1 (5 bases). CDR1 and CDR2 from the germline V gene are LNHNV and YYDKDF (reference sequence). CDR3 length: 14 residues. Trimming left V 4 bases short and J 7 bases short, with 13 bases between.

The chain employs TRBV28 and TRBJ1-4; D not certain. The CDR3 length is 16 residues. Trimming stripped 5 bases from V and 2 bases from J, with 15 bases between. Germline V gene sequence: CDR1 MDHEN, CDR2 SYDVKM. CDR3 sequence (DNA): TGTGCCAGCAGTACCCCGACACCTGGGACTAATGAAAAACTGTTTTTT. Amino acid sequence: CASSTPTPGTNEKLFF.

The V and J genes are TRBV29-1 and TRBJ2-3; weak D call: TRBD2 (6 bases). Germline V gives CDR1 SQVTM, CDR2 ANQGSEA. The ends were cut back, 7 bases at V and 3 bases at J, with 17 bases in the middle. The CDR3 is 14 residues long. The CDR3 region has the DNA TGCAGCGCGGGACTTTTAATTCCTACAGATACGCAGTATTTT. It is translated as CSAGLLIPTDTQYF.

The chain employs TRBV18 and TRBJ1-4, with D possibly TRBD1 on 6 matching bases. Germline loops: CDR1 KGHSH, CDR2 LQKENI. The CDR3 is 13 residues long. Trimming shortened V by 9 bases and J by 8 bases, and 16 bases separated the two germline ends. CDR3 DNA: TGTGCCAGTCGGCGGGGGCAGGCGGAAAAACTGTTTTTT. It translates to CASRRGQAEKLFF.

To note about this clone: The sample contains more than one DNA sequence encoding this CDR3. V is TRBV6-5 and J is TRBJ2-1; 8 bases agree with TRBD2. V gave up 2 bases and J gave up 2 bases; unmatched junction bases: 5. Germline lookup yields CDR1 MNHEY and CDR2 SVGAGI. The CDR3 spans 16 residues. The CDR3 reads CASSYQTSGAYNEQFF. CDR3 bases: TGTGCCAGCAGTTACCAAACTAGCGGAGCCTACAATGAGCAGTTCTTC.

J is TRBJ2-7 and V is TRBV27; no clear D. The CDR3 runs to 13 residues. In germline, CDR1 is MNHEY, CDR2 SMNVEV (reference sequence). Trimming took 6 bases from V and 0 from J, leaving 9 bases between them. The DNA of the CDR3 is TGTGCCAGCAGCCCCAACCTCTCCTACGAGCAGTACTTC. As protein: CASSPNLSYEQYF.

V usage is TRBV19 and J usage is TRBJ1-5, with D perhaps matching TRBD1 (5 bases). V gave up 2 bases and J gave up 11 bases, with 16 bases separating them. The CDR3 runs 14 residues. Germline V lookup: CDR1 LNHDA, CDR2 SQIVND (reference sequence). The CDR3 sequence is CASSIRGGITSQHF. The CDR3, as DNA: TGTGCCAGTAGTATAAGGGGAGGAATCACGTCCCAGCATTTT.

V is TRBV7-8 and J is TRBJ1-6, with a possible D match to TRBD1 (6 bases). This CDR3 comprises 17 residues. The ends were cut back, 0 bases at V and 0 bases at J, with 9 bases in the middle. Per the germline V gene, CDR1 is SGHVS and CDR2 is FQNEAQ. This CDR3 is CASSLAGGGSYNSPLHF. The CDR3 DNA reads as TGTGCCAGCAGCTTAGCGGGAGGGGGCTCCTATAATTCACCCCTCCACTTT. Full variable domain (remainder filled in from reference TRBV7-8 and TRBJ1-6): GAGVSQSPRYKVAKRGQDVALRCDPISGHVSLFWYQQALGQGPEFLTYFQNEAQLDKSGLPSDRFFAERPEGSVSTLKIQRTQQEDSAVYLCASSLAGGGSYNSPLHFGNGTRLTVT.

CDR3 sequence: CASGVSTTLSRISYNEQFF. The CDR3 nucleotides are TGTGCCAGCGGAGTTTCAACCACACTCAGCAGGATCTCCTACAATGAGCAGTTCTTC. The chain joins TRBV2 to TRBJ2-1; D unclear. From germline, CDR1 is SNHLY and CDR2 FYNNEI. Trimming took off 8 bases at V and 0 bases at J, with 26 bases between the two ends. The CDR3 runs 19 residues.

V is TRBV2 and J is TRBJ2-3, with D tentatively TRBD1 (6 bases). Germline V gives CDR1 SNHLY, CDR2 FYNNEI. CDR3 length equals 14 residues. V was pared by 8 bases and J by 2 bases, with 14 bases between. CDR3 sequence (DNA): TGTGCCAGCCGTTGGACAGTCGACACAGATACGCAGTATTTT. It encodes CASRWTVDTDTQYF.

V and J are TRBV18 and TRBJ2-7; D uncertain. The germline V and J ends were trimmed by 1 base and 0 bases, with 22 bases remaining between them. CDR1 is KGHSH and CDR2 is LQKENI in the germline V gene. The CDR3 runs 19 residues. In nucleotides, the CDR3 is TGTGCCAGCTCACCACTTAGGCCCTCAAACGGCCAAAGCTCCTACGAGCAGTACTTC. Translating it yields CASSPLRPSNGQSSYEQYF.